This entry lists 20 T cell receptor beta chains sequenced from one sample in a study of cytomegalovirus exposure and HLA in healthy donors. The PCR used 60 Vbeta and 13 Jbeta primers. Method: immunoSEQ multiplex PCR; TCRdb's copy keeps in-frame clones and lacks some. The sample lists more than 95,000 clones, approximately 80% seen once, with approximately 9% in the top ten. The sample comprised PBMCs. Every receptor here comes from a man in his thirties or forties in good health and CMV-seropositive.

The chain employs TRBV30 and TRBJ1-5, with TRBD1 matching over 9 bases. Trimming removed 1 base from V and 6 bases from J; junction bases left unmatched: 7. Germline lookup yields CDR1 GTSNPN and CDR2 SVGIG (reference sequence). The CDR3 runs to 15 residues. The CDR3 region is CAWSAGQGRRQPQHF. The CDR3 nucleotides read TGTGCCTGGAGTGCGGGACAGGGTAGGCGTCAGCCCCAGCATTTT.

The V call is TRBV6-1, the J call TRBJ2-5; TRBD2 is a possible D gene (6 bases). Germline-derived CDR1 and CDR2 are MNHNS and SASEGT. CDR3 size: 14 residues. V lost 7 bases to trimming and J lost 2 bases, with 14 bases between them. In DNA, the CDR3 is TGTGCCAGCACCGGAGGGGCAGTACAAGAGACCCAGTACTTC. Its translation: CASTGGAVQETQYF.

The DNA of the CDR3 is TGTGCCAGCTCAATAGCGTACAATGAGCAGTTCTTC. Translated: CASSIAYNEQFF. The V and J genes are TRBV18 and TRBJ2-1; perhaps TRBD2 as D (5 bases). CDR1 and CDR2 from the germline V gene are KGHSH and LQKENI. The CDR3 is made up of 12 amino acids. V was cut by 5 bases and J by 4 bases, with 6 bases left in between.

V gene TRBV5-4 combines with J gene TRBJ1-6; weak D call: TRBD1 (5 bases). Per the germline V gene, CDR1 is SGHNT and CDR2 is YYREEE (reference sequence). Trimming pared 4 bases from V and 0 bases from J, leaving 20 bases between. The CDR3 loop spans 19 amino acids. The chain's CDR3 is CASSRTISGDSSYNSPLHF. The CDR3 DNA sequence: TGTGCCAGCAGCCGCACTATTTCGGGGGATAGCTCCTATAATTCACCCCTCCACTTT.

The chain uses TRBV5-5 and TRBJ1-5; 9 positions match TRBD1. The CDR3 is 16 residues long. Germline trimming cut 4 bases from V and 4 bases from J; bases unmatched to any gene: 9. Germline CDR1 reads SGHKS; CDR2 reads YYEKEE (reference sequence). The CDR3 coding sequence is TGTGCCAGCAGCCAGAATCTGGACAGGGGAAATCAGCCCCAGCATTTT. It encodes CASSQNLDRGNQPQHF.

This clone turned up a few times. The chain has TRBV9 and TRBJ1-6; 9 nucleotides align to TRBD1. V lost 3 bases, J lost 9 bases, and 1 base stayed unmatched. Per the germline V gene, CDR1 is SGDLS and CDR2 is YYNGEE. There are 13 residues in the CDR3. The CDR3 sequence: CASSAGQGSPLHF. CDR3 DNA sequence: TGTGCCAGCAGCGCGGGACAGGGTTCACCCCTCCACTTT.

This clone has only a few counts. The chain links TRBV25-1 to TRBJ1-3; no clear D. CDR1 MGHDK and CDR2 SYGVNS come from the germline V gene. CDR3 length: 13 amino acids. V was clipped by 7 bases and J by 0 bases, with 7 bases between them. CDR3 region: CASKTSSGNTIYF. CDR3 nucleotides: TGTGCCAGCAAAACAAGCTCTGGAAACACCATATATTTT. Full variable domain (remainder filled in from reference TRBV25-1 and TRBJ1-3): EADIYQTPRYLVIGTGKKITLECSQTMGHDKMYWYQQDPGMELHLIHYSYGVNSTEKGDLSSESTVSRIRTEHFPLTLESARPSHTSQYLCASKTSSGNTIYFGEGSWLTVV.

The V gene is TRBV5-1, the J gene TRBJ2-7; possible D gene TRBD2, 5 bases. V lost 4 bases and J 2 bases, leaving 13 bases between the germline ends. This CDR3 region has 14 residues. The germline gives CDR1 SGHRS, CDR2 YFSETQ. The CDR3 sequence is CASSLRASTYEQYF. The CDR3 DNA reads TGCGCCAGCAGCCTGCGGGCATCAACCTACGAGCAGTACTTC.

The chain links TRBV5-1 to TRBJ2-2; 8 bases map to TRBD1. J was trimmed by 4 bases and V by 9 bases; bases with no gene match: 8. Germline V gene data show CDR1 as SGHRS and CDR2 as YFSETQ. The CDR3 length is 14 residues. CDR3 bases: TGCGCCACAGACAGGGGCGAAGGCACCGGGGAGCTGTTTTTT. This gives the protein CATDRGEGTGELFF.

This rearrangement joins TRBV5-1 to TRBJ2-5; 8 positions agree with TRBD1. Gene TRBJ2-7 matches the end of the DNA better, so the J call may be wrong. The CDR3 is 14 residues long. The V gene's germline CDR1 is SGHRS and CDR2 YFSETQ. The CDR3 DNA follows: TGCGCCAGCAGCTCAGGGACAGGAGGGTACGAGCAGTACTTC. This encodes CASSSGTGGYEQYF.

This clone has a handful of counts. The chain links TRBV7-8 to TRBJ2-5, with unresolved D. Germline V gene sequence: CDR1 SGHVS, CDR2 FQNEAQ. The CDR3 contains 15 residues. The V gene lost 5 bases and the J gene lost 0 bases, with 13 bases spanning the gap. In DNA, the CDR3 is TGTGCCAGCAGCCAAGGCCAGCAGGACCAAGAGACCCAGTACTTC. It specifies CASSQGQQDQETQYF.

The genes are TRBV9 and TRBJ2-1; 10 bases match TRBD1. With 0 bases clipped from V and 6 bases from J, the junction kept 9 bases outside the gene matches. The CDR3 has 17 amino acids. From germline, CDR1 is SGDLS and CDR2 YYNGEE. CDR3 loop: CASSVVGRDRGINEQFF. Here the CDR3 DNA reads TGTGCCAGCAGCGTAGTTGGGCGGGACAGGGGCATCAATGAGCAGTTCTTC.

The V call is TRBV5-1, the J call TRBJ1-2; 12 nucleotides match TRBD1. V was clipped by 0 bases and J by 8 bases; unmatched bases: 5. The CDR3 loop spans 15 amino acids. The germline CDR1 and CDR2 sequences are SGHRS and YFSETQ. Here the CDR3 DNA reads TGCGCCAGCAGCTTGGAGGGACAGGGGGCGCAGGGCTACACCTTC. This encodes CASSLEGQGAQGYTF.

V usage is TRBV6-5 and J usage is TRBJ2-4; TRBD2 is a possible D gene (6 bases). The germline V gene has CDR1 MNHEY and CDR2 SVGAGI. Trimming cost V 6 bases and J 5 bases, with 14 bases left between them. The CDR3 has 14 amino acids. CDR3 in DNA: TGTGCCAGCAGCGGTCGGAGGGAGCAAAACATTCAGTACTTC. Translation: CASSGRREQNIQYF.

Here the CDR3 DNA reads TGTGCCAGCAAATACCCGGGACAGGGGGGTGGCTACACCTTC. Its translation: CASKYPGQGGGYTF. This chain connects TRBV6-5 to TRBJ1-2; 11 bases are a match to TRBD1. Looked up from germline, CDR1 is MNHEY and CDR2 is SVGAGI. CDR3 size: 14 residues. J gave up 7 bases and V 7 bases, and 8 bases lay outside the gene matches.

The chain has TRBV7-8 and TRBJ2-7, with TRBD1 identical over 10 bases. J lost 6 bases, V lost 5 bases, and 10 bases had no gene match. The CDR3 loop spans 15 amino acids. CDR1 SGHVS and CDR2 FQNEAQ come from the germline V gene. CDR3 sequence reads: CASSPPGTGESEQYF. The CDR3 DNA is TGTGCCAGCAGCCCCCCCGGGACAGGGGAGTCCGAGCAGTACTTC.

V and J are TRBV6-1 and TRBJ2-1; tentatively, D is TRBD1 (6 bases). The germline V gene has CDR1 MNHNS and CDR2 SASEGT. The CDR3 has 15 amino acids. V lost 6 bases to trimming and J lost 2 bases, with 14 bases between them. CDR3 coding DNA: TGTGCCAGCAGCCCCACAGGGCAAACCTACAATGAGCAGTTCTTC. Its translation is CASSPTGQTYNEQFF.

The chain recombines TRBV4-1 with TRBJ1-1, with TRBD1 as a possible D gene (6 bases). The germline CDR1 and CDR2 sequences are MGHRA and YSYEKL. This CDR3 is built from 14 residues. V lost 4 bases and J lost 0, with 9 bases in between. Written as DNA, the CDR3 is TGCGCCAGCAGCCCCCGGACAGTGAACACTGAAGCTTTCTTT. It yields the protein CASSPRTVNTEAFF.

This chain uses TRBV5-6 with TRBJ2-5, with 9 positions matching TRBD2. CDR1 and CDR2 from the germline V gene are SGHDT and YYEEEE. This CDR3 has 15 residues. V shed 2 bases and J 2 bases; nucleotides not matched to a gene: 4. The DNA for the CDR3 is TGTGCCAGCAGCTTTCAAGCGGGGGGACAAGAGACCCAGTACTTC. Amino acid sequence: CASSFQAGGQETQYF.

This clone was seen just once. This chain uses TRBV6-1 with TRBJ2-7; D perhaps matches TRBD2 (5 bases). The CDR3 runs 14 residues. In germline, CDR1 is MNHNS, CDR2 SASEGT. The V end lost 6 bases, the J end lost 2 bases, and 14 bases lay between the germline ends. The CDR3 DNA reads TGTGCCAGCAGGCCCGGGGTGGGGACCTACGAGCAGTACTTC. Its protein is CASRPGVGTYEQYF.